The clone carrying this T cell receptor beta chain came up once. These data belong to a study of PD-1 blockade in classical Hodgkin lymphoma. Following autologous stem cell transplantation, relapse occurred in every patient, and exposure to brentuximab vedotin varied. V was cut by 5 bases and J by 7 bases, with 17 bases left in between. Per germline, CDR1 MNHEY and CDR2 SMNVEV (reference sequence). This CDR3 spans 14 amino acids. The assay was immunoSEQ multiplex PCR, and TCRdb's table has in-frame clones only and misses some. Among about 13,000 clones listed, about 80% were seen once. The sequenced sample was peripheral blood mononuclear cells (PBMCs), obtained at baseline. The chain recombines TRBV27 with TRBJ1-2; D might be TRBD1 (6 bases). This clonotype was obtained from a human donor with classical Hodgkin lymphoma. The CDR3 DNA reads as TGTGCCAGCAGTCTGCAGGGGAGGTCTATTGGCTACACCTTC. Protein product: CASSLQGRSIGYTF.